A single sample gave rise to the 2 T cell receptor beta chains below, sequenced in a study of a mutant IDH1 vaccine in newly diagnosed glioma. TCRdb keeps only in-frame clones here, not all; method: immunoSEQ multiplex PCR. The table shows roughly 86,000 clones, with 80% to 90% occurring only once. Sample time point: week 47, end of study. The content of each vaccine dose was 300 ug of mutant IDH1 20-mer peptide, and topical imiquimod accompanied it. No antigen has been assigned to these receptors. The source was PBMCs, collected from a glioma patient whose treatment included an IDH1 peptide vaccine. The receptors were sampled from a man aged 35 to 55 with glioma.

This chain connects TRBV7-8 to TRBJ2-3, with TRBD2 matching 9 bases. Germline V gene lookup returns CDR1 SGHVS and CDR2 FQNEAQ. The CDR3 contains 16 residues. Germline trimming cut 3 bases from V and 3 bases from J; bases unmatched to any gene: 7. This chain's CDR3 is CASSLSAGGLTDTQYF. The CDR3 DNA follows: TGTGCCAGCAGCTTGTCAGCGGGGGGATTAACAGATACGCAGTATTTT.

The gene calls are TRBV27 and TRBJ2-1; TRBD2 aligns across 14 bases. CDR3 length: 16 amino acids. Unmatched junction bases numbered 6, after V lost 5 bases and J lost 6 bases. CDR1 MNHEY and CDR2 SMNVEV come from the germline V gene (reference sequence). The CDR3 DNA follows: TGTGCCAGCAGTCAAGGGACTAGCGGGAGTCTCAATGAGCAGTTCTTC. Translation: CASSQGTSGSLNEQFF.